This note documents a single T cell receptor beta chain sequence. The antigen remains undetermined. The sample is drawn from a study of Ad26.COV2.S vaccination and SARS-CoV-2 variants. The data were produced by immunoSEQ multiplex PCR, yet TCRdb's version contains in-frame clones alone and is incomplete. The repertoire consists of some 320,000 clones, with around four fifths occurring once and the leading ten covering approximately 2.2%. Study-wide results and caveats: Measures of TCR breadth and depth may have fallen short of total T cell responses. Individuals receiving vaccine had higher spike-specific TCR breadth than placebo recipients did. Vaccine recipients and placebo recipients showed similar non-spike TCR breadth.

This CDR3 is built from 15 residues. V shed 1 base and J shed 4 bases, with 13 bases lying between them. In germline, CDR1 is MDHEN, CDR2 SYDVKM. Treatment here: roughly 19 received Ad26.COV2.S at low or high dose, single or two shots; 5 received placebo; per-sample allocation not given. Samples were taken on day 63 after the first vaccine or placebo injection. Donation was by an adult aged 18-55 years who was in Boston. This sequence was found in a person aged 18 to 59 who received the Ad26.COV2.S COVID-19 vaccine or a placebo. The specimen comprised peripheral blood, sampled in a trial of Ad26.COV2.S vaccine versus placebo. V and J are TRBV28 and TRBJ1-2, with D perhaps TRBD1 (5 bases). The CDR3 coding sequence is TGTGCCAGCAGTTTATCGGGGACCGGCAGCTATGGCTACACCTTC. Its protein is CASSLSGTGSYGYTF.